This T cell receptor (beta chain) originates from a study of PD-1 blockade in classical Hodgkin lymphoma. Study-wide results and caveats: Complete responders started with a diversity level that resembled newly diagnosed patients at baseline. Compared with baseline, CD4+ but not CD8+ TCR diversity had risen significantly by C4D1.

Germline V gene sequence: CDR1 MNHEY, CDR2 SVGAGI. CDR3 size: 14 residues. Trimming took 6 bases from V and 3 from J, leaving 15 bases between them. Specified time point: cycle 4 day 1 (C4D1), after more than 5 weeks of nivolumab. Every patient had relapsed following autologous stem cell transplantation, and cohorts differed in brentuximab vedotin exposure. Profiling relied on immunoSEQ multiplex PCR, and the TCRdb table lists in-frame clones only, not all of them. The repertoire includes about 93,000 clones, around 78% of them detected once, and roughly 9.4% sits in the top ten. For this clone: Antigen specificity is unknown.

The sequencing used peripheral blood mononuclear cells (PBMCs), collected before the fourth cycle of nivolumab. The TCR comes from a human donor with classical Hodgkin lymphoma. The rearrangement uses TRBV6-5 and TRBJ2-7; D possibly corresponds to TRBD2 (6 bases). CDR3 DNA sequence: TGTGCCAGCAGCTACGAGGGAGGTGGCTACGAGCAGTACTTC. Amino acid sequence: CASSYEGGGYEQYF.